The T cell receptor beta chain described here comes from a study of Ad26.COV2.S vaccination and SARS-CoV-2 variants. Study-level points and caveats: Total responses of T cells may have been underestimated by the analyses of TCR breadth and depth. Vaccinees and placebo recipients showed similar non-spike TCR breadth. The breadth of spike-specific CD8+ and CD4+ T cell responses after vaccination was reportedly substantial.

Concerning this clone itself: Antigen unknown.

Method: immunoSEQ multiplex PCR; TCRdb's copy keeps in-frame clones and lacks some. The sample yields some 39,000 clones, 65% to 90% seen once. The CDR3 contains 15 residues. V lost 3 bases and J lost 4; bases outside the gene matches: 6. CDR1 is KGHSH, CDR2 LQKENI, per germline. This chain connects TRBV18 to TRBJ1-1, with 9 bases aligning to TRBD1. Sample: peripheral blood, taken after recovery from COVID-19. The source is a human donor who had recovered from COVID-19. CDR3 loop: CASSPGGQGFTEAFF. Here the CDR3 DNA reads TGTGCCAGCTCACCGGGGGGACAGGGATTCACTGAAGCTTTCTTT. Variable domain in full (rest from reference TRBV18 and TRBJ1-1): NAGVMQNPRHLVRRRGQEARLRCSPMKGHSHVYWYRQLPEEGLKFMVYLQKENIIDESGMPKERFSAEFPKEGPSILRIQQVVRGDSAAYFCASSPGGQGFTEAFFGQGTRLTVV.